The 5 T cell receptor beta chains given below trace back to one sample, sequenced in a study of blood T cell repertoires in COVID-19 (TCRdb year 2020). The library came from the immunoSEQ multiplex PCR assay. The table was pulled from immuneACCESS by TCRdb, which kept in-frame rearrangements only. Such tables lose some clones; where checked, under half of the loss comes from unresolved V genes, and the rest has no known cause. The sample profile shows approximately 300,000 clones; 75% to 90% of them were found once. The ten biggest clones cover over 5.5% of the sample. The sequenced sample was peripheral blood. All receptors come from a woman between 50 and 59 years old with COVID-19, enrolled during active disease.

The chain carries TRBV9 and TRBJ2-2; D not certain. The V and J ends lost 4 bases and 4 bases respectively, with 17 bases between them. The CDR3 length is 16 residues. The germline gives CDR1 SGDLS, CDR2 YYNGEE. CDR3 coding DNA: TGTGCCAGCAGCCTCTTGGCCGGAGTAAGCACCGGGGAGCTGTTTTTT. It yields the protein CASSLLAGVSTGELFF.

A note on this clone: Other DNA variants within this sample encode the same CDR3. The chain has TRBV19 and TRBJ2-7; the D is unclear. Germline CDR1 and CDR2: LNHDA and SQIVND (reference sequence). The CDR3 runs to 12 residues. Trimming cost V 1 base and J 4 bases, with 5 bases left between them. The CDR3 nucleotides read TGTGCCAGTAGTATAGCGGGTTACGAGCAGTACTTC. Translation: CASSIAGYEQYF.

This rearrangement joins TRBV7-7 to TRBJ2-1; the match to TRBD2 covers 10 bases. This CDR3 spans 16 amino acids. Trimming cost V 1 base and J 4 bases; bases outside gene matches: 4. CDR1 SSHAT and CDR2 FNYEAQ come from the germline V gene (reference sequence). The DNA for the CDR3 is TGTGCCAGCAGCTTAGGCCTAGCGGGAGAATACAATGAGCAGTTCTTC. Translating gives CASSLGLAGEYNEQFF.

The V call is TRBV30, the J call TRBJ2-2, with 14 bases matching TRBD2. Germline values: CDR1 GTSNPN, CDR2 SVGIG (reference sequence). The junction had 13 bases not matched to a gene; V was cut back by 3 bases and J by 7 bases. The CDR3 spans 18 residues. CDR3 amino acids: CAWSDLGTSGSVGGELFF. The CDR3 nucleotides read TGTGCCTGGAGCGATTTAGGGACTAGCGGGAGTGTCGGCGGGGAGCTGTTTTTT.

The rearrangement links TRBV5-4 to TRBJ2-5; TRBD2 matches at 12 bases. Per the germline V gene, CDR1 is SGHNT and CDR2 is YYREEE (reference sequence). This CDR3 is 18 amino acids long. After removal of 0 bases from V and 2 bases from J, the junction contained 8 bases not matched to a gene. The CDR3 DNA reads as TGTGCCAGCAGCTTGGGCGCTAGCGGGAGGGCGGAGCAAGAGACCCAGTACTTC. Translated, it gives CASSLGASGRAEQETQYF.